Each of the 29 T cell receptor beta chains below was sequenced from the same sample in a study of cytotoxic CD8 clonotypes in ibrutinib-treated CLL. Produced via immunoSEQ multiplex PCR; TCRdb's table is partial and in-frame only. This table holds around 42,000 clones, approximately 65% found once. The specimen was PBMCs, collected after 24 months of ibrutinib treatment. These receptors were collected from a human donor with chronic lymphocytic leukemia.

The chain links TRBV5-8 to TRBJ2-4; D call uncertain. V shed 4 bases and J shed 14 bases, with 16 bases lying between them. The CDR3 has 12 amino acids. The germline V gene has CDR1 SGHTS and CDR2 YDEGEE. DNA of the CDR3: TGTGCCAGCAGCAGCCTCGGGTGGGAAAAGTACTTC. Its translation: CASSSLGWEKYF.

This clone was seen just once. CDR3 DNA sequence: TGTGCCAGCAGCCACCGGGACAGGTCTTTCTACGAGCAGTACTTC. Translated: CASSHRDRSFYEQYF. The chain recombines TRBV5-8 with TRBJ2-7, with 8 bases lining up with TRBD1. The CDR3 is made up of 15 amino acids. V lost 4 bases, J lost 3 bases, and 9 bases stayed unmatched. The germline gives CDR1 SGHTS, CDR2 YDEGEE. Using reference TRBV5-8 and TRBJ2-7 for the parts outside the CDR3, the full variable domain is EAGVTQSPTHLIKTRGQQATLRCSPISGHTSVYWYQQALGLGLQFLLWYDEGEERNRGNFPPRFSGRQFPNYSSELNVNALELEDSALYLCASSHRDRSFYEQYFGPGTRLTVT.

This chain uses TRBV19 with TRBJ2-5; 13 bases line up with TRBD2. The CDR3 consists of 16 residues. Germline assignment: CDR1 LNHDA and CDR2 SQIVND (reference sequence). The junction had 14 bases not matched to a gene; V was cut back by 8 bases and J by 8 bases. CDR3 sequence: CASQSSGTSGALTQYF. In DNA, the CDR3 is TGTGCCAGTCAATCCTCCGGGACTAGCGGGGCTCTAACCCAGTACTTC.

V usage is TRBV2 and J usage is TRBJ2-4; D unresolved. Germline-derived CDR1 and CDR2 are SNHLY and FYNNEI. Trimming shortened V by 6 bases and J by 2 bases, and 8 bases separated the two germline ends. The length of the CDR3 is 13 residues. The DNA for the CDR3 is TGTGCCAGCAGCCCCCCTACCAAAAACATTCAGTACTTC. This codes for CASSPPTKNIQYF.

The V call is TRBV19, the J call TRBJ1-2, with 9 bases matching TRBD1. CDR3 length equals 16 residues. Germline loops: CDR1 LNHDA, CDR2 SQIVND (reference sequence). Trimming cost V 5 bases and J 4 bases; bases outside gene matches: 11. In DNA form, the CDR3 reads TGTGCCAGTAGTCCCCTTCCGGGACAGGGACCCTATGGCTACACCTTC. It translates to CASSPLPGQGPYGYTF.

The genes are TRBV7-8 and TRBJ2-3, with 9 bases matching TRBD2. Per the germline V gene, CDR1 is SGHVS and CDR2 is FQNEAQ. This CDR3 has 17 amino acids. V shed 4 bases and J 1 base; nucleotides not matched to a gene: 9. The CDR3 sequence: CASSYVRGGRGTDTQYF. The CDR3 coding sequence is TGTGCCAGCAGCTACGTGCGGGGGGGCCGTGGCACAGATACGCAGTATTTT.

The chain links TRBV6-1 to TRBJ2-3; D unclear. Germline CDR1 and CDR2: MNHNS and SASEGT. CDR3 size: 13 residues. V dropped 7 bases and J dropped 0 bases, with 8 bases sitting between them. In DNA form, the CDR3 reads TGTGCCAGCATTGTAGAAAGCACAGATACGCAGTATTTT. This encodes CASIVESTDTQYF.

The rearrangement joins TRBV11-2 to TRBJ2-7; tentatively, D is TRBD1 or TRBD2 (6 bases each). V lost 5 bases and J lost 4, with 12 bases in between. The CDR3 is made up of 13 amino acids. The V gene's germline CDR1 is SGHAT and CDR2 FQNNGV. Here the CDR3 DNA reads TGTGCCAGCAGCCTCACGGGGGCGTACGAGCAGTACTTC. It yields the protein CASSLTGAYEQYF.

The chain uses TRBV29-1 and TRBJ2-4; D is undetermined. This CDR3 has 11 residues. The germline V and J ends were trimmed by 4 bases and 9 bases, with 10 bases remaining between them. Per germline, CDR1 SQVTM and CDR2 ANQGSEA. CDR3 sequence (DNA): TGCAGCGTTGGCGTAACGGGCATTCAGTACTTC. Translation gives CSVGVTGIQYF.

The chain uses TRBV4-2 and TRBJ2-5; TRBD2 agrees at 7 bases. The trim removed 0 bases at V and 3 bases at J, leaving 4 bases unmatched. Germline CDR1 reads LGHNA; CDR2 reads YNFKEQ. The CDR3 consists of 15 residues. The CDR3: CASSQDGGLEETQYF. DNA for the CDR3: TGTGCCAGCAGCCAAGATGGTGGACTAGAAGAGACCCAGTACTTC.

The chain employs TRBV14 and TRBJ1-1; D remains unclear. Germline V lookup: CDR1 SGHDN, CDR2 FVKESK. V lost 1 base, J lost 9 bases, and 12 bases lay in between. The CDR3 is made up of 13 amino acids. CDR3 nucleotides: TGTGCCAGCAGCCAAGGACCTGGCCTCAAAGCTTTCTTT. It codes for CASSQGPGLKAFF.

This chain joins TRBV9 and TRBJ2-2, with D hard to call. The CDR3 loop spans 16 amino acids. V lost 3 bases, J lost 2 bases, and 14 bases lay in between. Germline assignment: CDR1 SGDLS and CDR2 YYNGEE. CDR3 DNA sequence: TGTGCCAGCAGCGCGGGTCCTTTCTTTAACACCGGGGAGCTGTTTTTT. This sequence encodes CASSAGPFFNTGELFF.

V usage is TRBV6-5 and J usage is TRBJ2-7; TRBD2 is a possible D gene (6 bases). The germline gives CDR1 MNHEY, CDR2 SVGAGI. V lost 2 bases, J lost 6 bases, and 8 bases lay in between. The CDR3 covers 12 residues. The CDR3 loop is CASSYVGGEQYF. The CDR3 DNA reads as TGTGCCAGCAGTTACGTGGGAGGCGAGCAGTACTTC.

This clone has a count of ten or more. CDR3 nucleotides: TGTGCCAGCAGTGTTTCAGGGAATCAGCCCCAGCATTTT. It codes for CASSVSGNQPQHF. V is TRBV6-1 and J is TRBJ1-5, with D possibly matching TRBD1 (5 bases). The V end was cut by 4 bases, the J end by 4 bases, with 8 bases between. The CDR3 length is 13 residues. Per the germline V gene, CDR1 is MNHNS and CDR2 is SASEGT.

The J gene is TRBJ2-1, the V gene TRBV18, with D possibly being TRBD1 or TRBD2 (6 bases each). Germline CDR1 KGHSH, CDR2 LQKENI. The ends were cut back, 2 bases at V and 10 bases at J, with 15 bases in the middle. This CDR3 contains 14 residues. In DNA form, the CDR3 reads TGTGCCAGCTCACCATTTGAAGTCGGGGGCGAGCAGTTCTTC. Its protein is CASSPFEVGGEQFF.

The chain combines TRBV5-1 with TRBJ2-3; the D gene is possibly TRBD1 (6 bases). The germline V gene has CDR1 SGHRS and CDR2 YFSETQ. Between the trimmed V and J ends, which lost 3 bases and 6 bases, there was a span of 11 bases. This CDR3 is 13 amino acids long. DNA of the CDR3: TGCGCCAGCAGCTCCGGACAGACGGATACGCAGTATTTT. Amino acid sequence: CASSSGQTDTQYF.

The V call is TRBV7-9, the J call TRBJ2-7, with D possibly TRBD2 on 6 matching bases. Germline V gene data show CDR1 as SEHNR and CDR2 as FQNEAQ (reference sequence). The CDR3 is 16 residues long. V dropped 3 bases and J dropped 0 bases, with 15 bases sitting between them. The CDR3 DNA follows: TGTGCCAGCAGCTTCTTTGGGGACTTAGGCTCCTACGAGCAGTACTTC. Translating gives CASSFFGDLGSYEQYF. Using reference TRBV7-9 and TRBJ2-7 for the parts outside the CDR3, the full variable domain is DTGVSQNPRHKITKRGQNVTFRCDPISEHNRLYWYRQTLGQGPEFLTYFQNEAQLEKSRLLSDRFSAERPKGSFSTLEIQRTEQGDSAMYLCASSFFGDLGSYEQYFGPGTRLTVT.

V and J are TRBV7-8 and TRBJ1-2; D might be TRBD1 (5 bases). The CDR3 contains 14 residues. From germline, CDR1 is SGHVS and CDR2 FQNEAQ. Between the trimmed V and J ends, which lost 1 base and 5 bases, there was a span of 11 bases. The DNA of the CDR3 is TGTGCCAGCAGCTTAGGGGGCAGGCTTTATGGCTACACCTTC. Amino acid sequence: CASSLGGRLYGYTF.

The V gene is TRBV2, the J gene TRBJ1-4; D possibly corresponds to TRBD1 (5 bases). This CDR3 has 14 residues. Germline lookup yields CDR1 SNHLY and CDR2 FYNNEI. Trimming took off 6 bases at V and 0 bases at J, with 8 bases between the two ends. The CDR3 loop is CASRGDATNEKLFF. The CDR3 DNA reads as TGTGCCAGCAGGGGGGATGCAACTAATGAAAAACTGTTTTTT. Supplemented by reference TRBV2 and TRBJ1-4, the full variable domain reads EPEVTQTPSHQVTQMGQEVILRCVPISNHLYFYWYRQILGQKVEFLVSFYNNEISEKSEIFDDQFSVERPDGSNFTLKIRSTKLEDSAMYFCASRGDATNEKLFFGSGTQLSVL.

The chain has TRBV2 and TRBJ1-1; D gene uncertain. Germline V lookup: CDR1 SNHLY, CDR2 FYNNEI. V was shortened by 6 bases and J by 0 bases, with 11 bases between the two germline ends. The CDR3 covers 14 residues. CDR3 bases: TGTGCCAGCAGGGCTGACCAGATGAACACTGAAGCTTTCTTT. This codes for CASRADQMNTEAFF.

The CDR3 here is CASSQDRVVHEQFF. CDR3 DNA: TGTGCCAGCAGCCAAGACAGGGTAGTACATGAGCAGTTCTTC. The V and J genes are TRBV14 and TRBJ2-1; D possibly corresponds to TRBD1 (5 bases). Germline V gives CDR1 SGHDN, CDR2 FVKESK. There are 14 residues in the CDR3. V was pared by 0 bases and J by 8 bases, with 11 bases between.

The chain uses TRBV19 and TRBJ1-4, with D hard to call. V lost 5 bases and J lost 7, with 17 bases in between. Looked up from germline, CDR1 is LNHDA and CDR2 is SQIVND (reference sequence). The CDR3 loop spans 15 amino acids. The CDR3: CASSVAGGSAEKLFF. The CDR3 DNA sequence: TGTGCCAGTAGTGTCGCAGGCGGGAGTGCTGAAAAACTGTTTTTT. Combining the CDR3 with reference TRBV19 and TRBJ1-4 gives the whole variable domain DGGITQSPKYLFRKEGQNVTLSCEQNLNHDAMYWYRQDPGQGLRLIYYSQIVNDFQKGDIAEGYSVSREKKESFPLTVTSAQKNPTAFYLCASSVAGGSAEKLFFGSGTQLSVL.

The V gene is TRBV5-1, the J gene TRBJ1-2; D is undetermined. Germline V gene data show CDR1 as SGHRS and CDR2 as YFSETQ. Trimming left V 0 bases short and J 4 bases short, with 7 bases between. The CDR3 spans 13 residues. This CDR3 is CASSLDGVYGYTF. The CDR3 DNA reads TGCGCCAGCAGCTTGGACGGAGTCTATGGCTACACCTTC.

The V gene is TRBV2, the J gene TRBJ2-2, with D hard to call. The CDR3 covers 14 residues. The germline V gene encodes CDR1 SNHLY and CDR2 FYNNEI. The germline V and J ends were trimmed by 1 base and 1 base, with 4 bases remaining between them. The CDR3 DNA reads as TGTGCCAGCAGTGAAGGTGGGAACACCGGGGAGCTGTTTTTT. It is translated as CASSEGGNTGELFF.

The V call is TRBV4-1, the J call TRBJ2-1; 10 nucleotides agree with TRBD2. CDR3 length: 16 amino acids. Germline CDR1 reads MGHRA; CDR2 reads YSYEKL. With 0 bases clipped from V and 10 bases from J, the junction kept 9 bases outside the gene matches. The CDR3, as DNA: TGCGCCAGCAGCCAAGATCTAACCCTAGCGGGAGTAGAGCAGTTCTTC. It encodes CASSQDLTLAGVEQFF.

The chain carries TRBV19 and TRBJ1-2, with D maybe TRBD1 (5 bases). This CDR3 has 12 amino acids. V was pared by 8 bases and J by 6 bases, with 13 bases between. CDR1 is LNHDA, CDR2 SQIVND, per germline (reference sequence). CDR3 DNA sequence: TGTGCCAGTGAAGGGACGGCGGATGGCTACACCTTC. Translating gives CASEGTADGYTF.

The chain carries TRBV2 and TRBJ2-7; D ambiguous. Per germline, CDR1 SNHLY and CDR2 FYNNEI. Trimming took 2 bases from V and 6 from J, leaving 14 bases between them. The CDR3 is 14 residues long. CDR3 sequence reads: CASSECTEICEQYF. Here the CDR3 DNA reads TGTGCCAGCAGTGAATGTACCGAAATCTGCGAGCAGTACTTC.

The DNA for the CDR3 is TGCGCCAGCAGCTATCGGAAATCCAGGGGCGATTCGGATGGCTACACCTTC. This sequence encodes CASSYRKSRGDSDGYTF. The chain has TRBV5-1 and TRBJ1-2; the D gene is possibly TRBD1 (6 bases). CDR1 SGHRS and CDR2 YFSETQ come from the germline V gene. CDR3 length: 17 residues. V was shortened by 3 bases and J by 6 bases, with 24 bases between the two germline ends. Full variable domain (outside the CDR3, taken from reference TRBV5-1 and TRBJ1-2): KAGVTQTPRYLIKTRGQQVTLSCSPISGHRSVSWYQQTPGQGLQFLFEYFSETQRNKGNFPGRFSGRQFSNSRSEMNVSTLELGDSALYLCASSYRKSRGDSDGYTFGSGTRLTVV.

This rearrangement joins TRBV5-6 to TRBJ1-4, with D hard to call. Germline lookup yields CDR1 SGHDT and CDR2 YYEEEE. The CDR3 covers 16 residues. V shed 4 bases and J shed 5 bases, with 18 bases lying between them. The CDR3 region has the DNA TGTGCCAGCAGCCCCCGACGAACAGCGGCCAATGAAAAACTGTTTTTT. Translated: CASSPRRTAANEKLFF.